These 15 T cell receptor beta chains share one sample of origin, sequenced in a study of cytomegalovirus exposure and HLA in healthy donors (dated by TCRdb to 2017 to 2019). The library was produced with the immunoSEQ multiplex PCR assay. A mixture of 60 forward primers for TCR Vbeta segments and 13 reverse primers for TCR Jbeta segments was used in the multiplex PCR. Imported from immuneACCESS, the table was reduced by TCRdb to in-frame sequences with V and J called. These copies leave out some clones; in studies compared against another copy, an unresolved V gene accounts for under half, and the cause of the remainder is not known. The sample table lists 90,000 to 140,000 clones, about 70% of them with a count of one. 3% to 3.5% of the sample is taken by the ten largest. Sample: PBMCs. Receptors originate from a man aged 25-45 years in good health and CMV-seronegative.

The J gene is TRBJ2-7, the V gene TRBV29-1; 8 positions agree with TRBD1. The CDR3 runs 16 residues. Per germline, CDR1 SQVTM and CDR2 ANQGSEA. Trimming took 2 bases from V and 4 from J; bases not matched to a gene: 13. The CDR3 bases are TGCAGCGTTGAATTGGGGACGACAGGGGAGACTTACGAGCAGTACTTC. Translated: CSVELGTTGETYEQYF.

J is TRBJ2-7 and V is TRBV7-9; 9 bases align to TRBD2. Looked up from germline, CDR1 is SEHNR and CDR2 is FQNEAQ (reference sequence). With 5 bases clipped from V and 5 bases from J, the junction kept 16 bases outside the gene matches. The CDR3 spans 17 residues. CDR3 amino acids: CASSPIPPGLAIHEQYF. CDR3 DNA sequence: TGTGCCAGCAGCCCCATCCCCCCGGGACTAGCTATCCACGAGCAGTACTTC. Full variable domain (missing parts from reference TRBV7-9 and TRBJ2-7): DTGVSQNPRHKITKRGQNVTFRCDPISEHNRLYWYRQTLGQGPEFLTYFQNEAQLEKSRLLSDRFSAERPKGSFSTLEIQRTEQGDSAMYLCASSPIPPGLAIHEQYFGPGTRLTVT.

The rearrangement links TRBV19 to TRBJ1-1; D perhaps matches TRBD1 (5 bases). CDR1 is LNHDA, CDR2 SQIVND, per germline (reference sequence). V lost 8 bases and J lost 0, with 22 bases in between. The CDR3 has 17 amino acids. CDR3 bases: TGTGCCAGTGCCGAGTGGGGCGATCTCTTGATGAACACTGAAGCTTTCTTT. It is translated as CASAEWGDLLMNTEAFF.

This chain links TRBV2 with TRBJ1-5; no clear D. Looked up from germline, CDR1 is SNHLY and CDR2 is FYNNEI. Between the trimmed V and J ends, which lost 5 bases and 0 bases, there was a span of 11 bases. The CDR3 contains 15 residues. The CDR3 loop is CASSLSRDSNQPQHF. CDR3 coding DNA: TGTGCCAGCAGTTTAAGTAGAGATAGCAATCAGCCCCAGCATTTT.

V and J are TRBV19 and TRBJ2-7; D might be TRBD1 (6 bases). With 6 bases removed from V and 9 bases from J, the gap between germline ends came to 24 bases. CDR1 and CDR2 from the germline V gene are LNHDA and SQIVND (reference sequence). The CDR3 contains 15 residues. The CDR3, as DNA: TGTGCCAGTAGCTACGACAGGAGCTCCTACGAGTGGCAGTACTTC. This gives the protein CASSYDRSSYEWQYF.

The chain links TRBV28 to TRBJ1-5; D not certain. The V gene's germline CDR1 is MDHEN and CDR2 SYDVKM. There are 15 residues in the CDR3. Trimming shortened V by 5 bases and J by 1 base, and 12 bases separated the two germline ends. The CDR3 DNA reads TGTGCCAGCAGTATCCCCGGGGAGAGCAATCAGCCCCAGCATTTT. This encodes CASSIPGESNQPQHF.

This chain's CDR3 is CASSDRDRDQPQHF. The DNA of the CDR3 is TGTGCCAGCAGTGACCGGGACAGGGATCAGCCCCAGCATTTT. The V call is TRBV2, the J call TRBJ1-5, with 9 bases lining up with TRBD1. V shed 3 bases and J 5 bases; nucleotides not matched to a gene: 2. The CDR3 is made up of 14 amino acids. Looked up from germline, CDR1 is SNHLY and CDR2 is FYNNEI.

The V gene is TRBV7-9, the J gene TRBJ1-1; 9 bases fit TRBD1. V lost 4 bases and J lost 5; bases outside the gene matches: 8. Per the germline V gene, CDR1 is SEHNR and CDR2 is FQNEAQ (reference sequence). CDR3 size: 15 residues. DNA of the CDR3: TGTGCCAGCAGCTCGCGGGACAGGGTCTTTACTGAAGCTTTCTTT. Its translation: CASSSRDRVFTEAFF.

The CDR3 loop reads CASSLFWDTTDTQYF. DNA for the CDR3: TGTGCCAGCAGCTTATTTTGGGACACCACAGATACGCAGTATTTT. The rearrangement joins TRBV7-2 to TRBJ2-3; weak D call: TRBD1 (6 bases). V dropped 2 bases and J dropped 2 bases, with 11 bases sitting between them. Germline V gene data show CDR1 as SGHTA and CDR2 as FQGNSA. CDR3 length: 15 amino acids. Variable domain in full (rest from reference TRBV7-2 and TRBJ2-3): GAGVSQSPSNKVTEKGKDVELRCDPISGHTALYWYRQSLGQGLEFLIYFQGNSAPDKSGLPSDRFSAERTGGSVSTLTIQRTQQEDSAVYLCASSLFWDTTDTQYFGPGTRLTVL.

To note about this clone: A junction end diverges from the germline sequence, so it may reflect a read error. CDR3 bases: TGTGCCAGCAGACAGGACCCCTCTGGGGCCAACGGCCTGACTTTC. Protein product: CASRQDPSGANGLTF. This rearrangement joins TRBV5-6 to TRBJ2-6; perhaps TRBD1 as D (5 bases). CDR1 is SGHDT, CDR2 YYEEEE, per germline. This CDR3 comprises 15 residues.

The chain uses TRBV10-3 and TRBJ1-2; no clear D gene. This CDR3 spans 13 amino acids. CDR1 is ENHRY and CDR2 is SYGVKD in the germline V gene. Trimming took off 0 bases at V and 6 bases at J, with 8 bases between the two ends. CDR3 sequence reads: CAISESSFDGYTF. For the CDR3, the DNA is TGTGCCATCAGTGAGTCCTCGTTTGATGGCTACACCTTC.

This chain connects TRBV28 to TRBJ1-2; 9 bases are shared with TRBD1. CDR3 length: 15 residues. V lost 3 bases to trimming and J lost 3 bases; unmatched junction nucleotides: 5. CDR1 is MDHEN, CDR2 SYDVKM, per germline. The CDR3 protein is CASSFGDREYYGYTF. The CDR3 region has the DNA TGTGCCAGCAGTTTCGGGGACAGGGAGTACTATGGCTACACCTTC.

This chain links TRBV18 with TRBJ1-2, with 9 positions matching TRBD1. CDR3 size: 12 residues. Trimming at V came to 5 bases and at J to 6 bases, leaving 1 base not matched to a gene. In germline, CDR1 is KGHSH, CDR2 LQKENI. The CDR3: CASSWDRDGYTF. The CDR3 nucleotides are TGTGCCAGCTCATGGGACAGGGATGGCTACACCTTC.

The CDR3 DNA is TGTGCCAGCAGCTTAGGAGGGCGGAACACCGGGGAGCTGTTTTTT. Amino acid sequence: CASSLGGRNTGELFF. V usage is TRBV5-4 and J usage is TRBJ2-2; possibly TRBD2 for D (6 bases). V lost 2 bases and J lost 1, with 9 bases in between. The CDR3 length is 15 residues. Germline V gene sequence: CDR1 SGHNT, CDR2 YYREEE (reference sequence).

The V gene is TRBV16, the J gene TRBJ1-5, with D perhaps TRBD1 (5 bases). V lost 0 bases to trimming and J lost 5 bases, with 11 bases between them. The CDR3 is 15 amino acids. The V gene's germline CDR1 is KGHSY and CDR2 FQNENV. The CDR3: CASSQSSGWDQPQHF. The CDR3 region has the DNA TGTGCCAGCAGCCAATCGTCAGGGTGGGATCAGCCCCAGCATTTT.